This T cell receptor (beta chain) was documented in a study of T cells in Graves' hyperthyroidism and ophthalmopathy. CDR1 SGHAT and CDR2 FQDESV come from the germline V gene (reference sequence). This CDR3 region has 13 residues. V was cut by 4 bases and J by 7 bases, with 14 bases left in between. There were TCR beta CDR3 regions amplified from RNA transcripts. With the HTBI primer set, the TCR CDR3 went through a first round of RT-PCR. Using its own MiXCR run on the multiplex PCR reads, TCRdb lists one record per CDR3 protein. Of under 450,000 distinct CDR3 sequences in the sample, about a sixth were seen once. Uncontrolled infection, other autoimmune disease, pregnancy or lactation excluded patients. There are many counts of this clonotype.

The receptor was isolated from a woman aged 18 to 35 with Graves' hyperthyroidism. The sequencing sample was made of blood. The rearrangement uses TRBV11-1 and TRBJ2-7; D is unresolved. This chain's CDR3 is CASSYPQGREQYF. The CDR3 DNA is TGTGCCAGCAGCTACCCCCAAGGGCGGGAGCAGTACTTC.